The present T cell receptor beta chain was sequenced within a study of Ad26.COV2.S vaccination and SARS-CoV-2 variants. The treatment here: some 20 received Ad26.COV2.S at low or high dose, single or two shots; about 5 received placebo; per-sample allocation not given. The samples were gathered on day 63 after the first injection of vaccine or placebo. Libraries were prepared by immunoSEQ multiplex PCR; TCRdb keeps only in-frame clonotypes and omits some of them. The profile shows roughly 500,000 clones, roughly nine tenths of them singletons. The sequences come from peripheral blood, collected in a trial of Ad26.COV2.S vaccine versus placebo. The receptor was derived from a person between 18 and 65 years old who received the Ad26.COV2.S COVID-19 vaccine or a placebo.

This CDR3 is CASGLLGAPGEQYF. CDR3 sequence (DNA): TGTGCTAGTGGTCTGCTCGGGGCCCCCGGCGAGCAGTACTTC. The rearrangement links TRBV12-5 to TRBJ2-7; D is possibly TRBD1 or TRBD2 (5 bases each). CDR1 LGHNT and CDR2 FRNRAP come from the germline V gene. There are 14 residues in the CDR3. Trimming removed 5 bases at V and 6 bases at J, with 17 bases between.